A single T cell receptor (beta chain) is shown here with its context. The antigen remains unidentified. These data originate in a study of PD-1 blockade in classical Hodgkin lymphoma. Whole-study results and caveats: Reports indicated that newly diagnosed patients had lower baseline TCR diversity than healthy donors did. CD4+ but not CD8+ TCR diversity rose significantly by C4D1. Repertoires differed for reasons still undefined, possibly disease activity or prior therapy.

All patients relapsed after autologous stem cell transplantation, and brentuximab vedotin exposure varied. The CDR3 spans 17 residues. V lost 2 bases, J lost 0 bases, and 14 bases lay in between. Germline CDR1 SEHNR, CDR2 FQNEAQ (reference sequence). Sequencing used immunoSEQ multiplex PCR; TCRdb keeps in-frame clones, though not all of them. Among about 98,000 clones, just under 95% were seen once, and the ten largest hold roughly 2.8%. The source was peripheral blood mononuclear cells (PBMCs), collected at baseline. This chain links TRBV7-9 with TRBJ2-1, with TRBD2 as a possible D gene (6 bases). The TCR originated in a human donor with classical Hodgkin lymphoma. CDR3 DNA: TGTGCCAGCAGCTTACCTACGGGACTCCTCTCCTACAATGAGCAGTTCTTC. Its protein is CASSLPTGLLSYNEQFF.